This TCR delta chain was retrieved from a study of gamma-delta T cells after stem cell transplantation. The germline V gene encodes CDR1 GEAIGNYY and CDR2 EKD. Deletions cut 0 bases from V and 0 bases from J, with 19 bases between. The CDR3 length is 18 residues. This clone was seen only a few times. TCRdb re-analyzed the RT-PCR reads via CATT. The sample shows some 970 delta-chain clones, around 13% of them seen only once. The material sequenced was gamma-delta T cells. The receptor was isolated from a human donor. It is not recorded whose cells these are; they may come from a transplant donor. V is TRDV2 and J is TRDJ1; a possible D gene is TRDD3 (5 bases). In nucleotides, the CDR3 is TGTGCCTGTGACACCCTAGCCAGGGGACCCGAAAACACCGATAAACTCATCTTT. Protein product: CACDTLARGPENTDKLIF.